This T cell receptor (beta chain) was obtained from a study of cytomegalovirus exposure and HLA in healthy donors. General study results and limits: For most TCR sequences rarity was the rule, although some public TCRs occurred in many donors. Later analysis revealed greater clonal expansion in HLA-associated TCR beta chains than in equally common others.

PCR involved 60 Vbeta and 13 Jbeta primers. The method was immunoSEQ multiplex PCR; TCRdb's version includes in-frame clones alone and lacks a portion of them. Of approximately 220,000 clones in the sample, about 70% are singletons; the top ten hold 1.5% to 2%. With regard to this clone: As yet, its antigen is unknown.

The germline V gene encodes CDR1 SGHRS and CDR2 YFSETQ. The CDR3 has 17 amino acids. V was pared by 6 bases and J by 3 bases, with 9 bases of the junction left unmatched. Sequencing was carried out using PBMCs. The chain links TRBV5-1 to TRBJ2-2, with 12 bases identical to TRBD2. This clonotype was obtained from a woman aged 25 to 39 in good health and CMV-seronegative. CDR3 bases: TGCGCCAGCACTCTTGAGACTAGCGGGAGTTACACCGGGGAGCTGTTTTTT. Protein sequence: CASTLETSGSYTGELFF.